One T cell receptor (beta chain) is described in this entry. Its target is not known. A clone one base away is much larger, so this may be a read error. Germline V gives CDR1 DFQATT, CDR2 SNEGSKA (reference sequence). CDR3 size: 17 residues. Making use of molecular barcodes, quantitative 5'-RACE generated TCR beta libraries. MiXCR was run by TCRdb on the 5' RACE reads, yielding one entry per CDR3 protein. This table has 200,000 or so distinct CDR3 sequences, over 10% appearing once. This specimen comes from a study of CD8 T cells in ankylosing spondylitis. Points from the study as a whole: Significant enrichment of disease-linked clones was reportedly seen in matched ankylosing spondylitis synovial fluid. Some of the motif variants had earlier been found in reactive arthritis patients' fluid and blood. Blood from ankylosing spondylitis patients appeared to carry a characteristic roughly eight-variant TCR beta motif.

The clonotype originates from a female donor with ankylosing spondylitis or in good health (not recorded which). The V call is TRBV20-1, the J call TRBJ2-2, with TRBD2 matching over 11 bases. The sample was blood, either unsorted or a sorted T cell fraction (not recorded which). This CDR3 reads CSDPQRTSGLNAGELFF. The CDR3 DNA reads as TGCAGCGATCCTCAGAGGACTAGCGGGTTAAACGCCGGGGAGCTGTTTTTT.